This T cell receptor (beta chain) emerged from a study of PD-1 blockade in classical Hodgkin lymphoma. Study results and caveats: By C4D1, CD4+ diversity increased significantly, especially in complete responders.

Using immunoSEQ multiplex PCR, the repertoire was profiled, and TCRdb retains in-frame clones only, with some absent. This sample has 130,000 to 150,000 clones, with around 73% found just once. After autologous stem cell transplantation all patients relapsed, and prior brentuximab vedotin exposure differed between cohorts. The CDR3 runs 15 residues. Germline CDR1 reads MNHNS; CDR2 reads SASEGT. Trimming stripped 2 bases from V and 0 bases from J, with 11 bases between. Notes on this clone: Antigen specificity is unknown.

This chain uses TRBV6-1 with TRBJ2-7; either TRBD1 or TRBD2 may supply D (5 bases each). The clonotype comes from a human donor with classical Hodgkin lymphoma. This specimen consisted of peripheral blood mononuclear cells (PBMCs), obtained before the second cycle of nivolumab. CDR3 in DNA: TGTGCCAGCAGTGAATGGGGGACCAGCTCCTACGAGCAGTACTTC. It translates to CASSEWGTSSYEQYF.